This TCR beta chain was profiled in a study of cytomegalovirus exposure and HLA in healthy donors. Study as a whole: An early release of data contained approximately 85 million unique TCRs, which came from HLA-typed donors.

The PCR ran on 60 Vbeta and 13 Jbeta primers. Some clones are missing from TCRdb's copy, which holds only in-frame ones; the method was immunoSEQ multiplex PCR. The sample records under 200,000 clones, approximately 80% being singletons. The sample was PBMCs. The sequence was collected from a male donor in good health and CMV-seropositive.

This CDR3 is CASSPGTPYKQYF. CDR3 DNA sequence: TGTGCCAGCAGCCCCGGGACACCTTACAAGCAGTACTTC. The rearrangement uses TRBV5-4 and TRBJ2-7; maybe TRBD1 (6 bases). The CDR3 covers 13 residues. CDR1 is SGHNT, CDR2 YYREEE, per germline (reference sequence). Trimming took 4 bases from V and 8 from J, leaving 16 bases between them.